The T cell receptor beta chain described here comes from a study of T cell repertoires in cytomegalovirus infection. TCRdb analysed the reads with MiXCR anew, one entry per CDR3 protein. The table shows roughly 800,000 distinct CDR3 sequences, with almost 30% occurring only once. Note on this clonotype: Its antigen is currently unknown.

There are 16 residues in the CDR3. The J segment lost 5 bases and the V segment lost 0 bases, leaving 10 bases of the junction unmatched. The clonotype comes from a human donor in good health (CMV status not recorded). Some clones in this sample may be carry-over from other donors' samples. The sequences come from cultured CD8+ T cells from PBMCs, collected from culture after CMV antigen stimulation. The chain combines TRBV23-1 with TRBJ2-7; 7 positions match TRBD1. TRBV23-1 is filed as an ORF, its function uncertain. This CDR3 is CASSQSSDREYDEQYF. In DNA, the CDR3 is TGCGCCAGCAGTCAATCGTCCGACAGGGAGTACGACGAGCAGTACTTC.